The T cell receptor (beta chain) under discussion was sequenced for a study of T cell responses to AZD1222 COVID-19 vaccine. Study at large: Pooling of second doses given at about 4 or about 12 weeks was done. General study findings and limits: At study baseline, merely more than 5 AZD1222 recipients were seropositive. Donors, mostly white British, included more females; clonal diversity was possibly underestimated.

From germline, CDR1 is KGHSH and CDR2 LQKENI. Trimming shortened V by 2 bases and J by 8 bases, and 18 bases separated the two germline ends. The length of the CDR3 is 16 residues. Sequencing was performed with immunoSEQ multiplex PCR; in TCRdb, only in-frame clones are kept and a portion is missing. The sample comprises 120,000 or so clones, about nine tenths of which are singletons, and around 7.8% rests with the top ten. Concerning this clone itself: The antigen is undetermined.

This TCR derives from an adult in good health. The chain couples TRBV18 to TRBJ1-4; D unclear. The sample was peripheral blood, taken on day 0 of AZD1222 vaccination. This CDR3 reads CASSPILQTLREKLFF. The CDR3 nucleotides are TGTGCCAGCTCACCAATACTACAGACCCTGCGAGAAAAACTGTTTTTT.